These 21 T cell receptor beta chains were all obtained from the same sample, sequenced in a study of OX40 agonist ivuxolimab in advanced cancers. The repertoire was sequenced with immunoSEQ multiplex PCR; TCRdb's copy has only in-frame clones and lacks some. Found here are around 60,000 clones, roughly nine tenths of them singletons; the top ten hold roughly 0.75%. The sequencing here drew on CD4+ or CD8+ T cells sorted from blood, taken in a trial of the OX40 agonist ivuxolimab. The receptors derive from an adult with an advanced solid tumor such as melanoma, head and neck, liver or kidney cancer.

This chain links TRBV19 with TRBJ1-3, with D perhaps TRBD1 (6 bases). The V end was cut by 2 bases, the J end by 0 bases, with 11 bases between. The V gene's germline CDR1 is LNHDA and CDR2 SQIVND (reference sequence). The CDR3 is made up of 16 amino acids. The CDR3 sequence: CASSITRGTSGNTIYF. The CDR3 DNA is TGTGCCAGTAGTATAACAAGGGGGACCTCTGGAAACACCATATATTTT.

The rearrangement joins TRBV18 to TRBJ2-5; D may be TRBD1 (5 bases). Germline assignment: CDR1 KGHSH and CDR2 LQKENI. The CDR3 runs to 14 residues. Trimming shortened V by 6 bases and J by 5 bases, and 16 bases separated the two germline ends. The CDR3 region is CASSPRAGYETQYF. The CDR3 bases are TGTGCCAGCTCGCCCAGGGCAGGTTACGAGACCCAGTACTTC.

This clone was recorded once. This chain uses TRBV6-5 with TRBJ2-7; D ambiguous. Trimming cost V 6 bases and J 3 bases, with 6 bases left between them. The germline V gene encodes CDR1 MNHEY and CDR2 SVGAGI. The CDR3 spans 11 residues. CDR3 sequence (DNA): TGTGCCAGCAGCCAAAACTACGAGCAGTACTTC. This gives the protein CASSQNYEQYF.

The J gene is TRBJ2-5, the V gene TRBV5-5, with a weak D call TRBD1 (5 bases). The germline CDR1 and CDR2 sequences are SGHKS and YYEKEE (reference sequence). The germline V and J ends were trimmed by 4 bases and 2 bases, with 18 bases remaining between them. CDR3 length: 16 residues. CDR3 protein: CASSLSPSRVQETQYF. The CDR3 DNA follows: TGTGCCAGCAGCCTTTCCCCTTCCAGGGTACAAGAGACCCAGTACTTC.

CDR3 loop: CASSLGDSPLHF. CDR3 DNA: TGTGCCAGCAGCTTGGGGGATTCACCCCTCCACTTT. The chain recombines TRBV5-4 with TRBJ1-6, with D unresolved. The CDR3 is 12 amino acids. The V and J ends lost 0 bases and 8 bases respectively, with 3 bases between them. In germline, CDR1 is SGHNT, CDR2 YYREEE (reference sequence).

The chain couples TRBV5-1 to TRBJ1-1; 8 bases are shared with TRBD1. Germline-derived CDR1 and CDR2 are SGHRS and YFSETQ. After removal of 1 base from V and 4 bases from J, the junction contained 12 bases not matched to a gene. The CDR3 has 17 amino acids. CDR3 DNA sequence: TGCGCCAGCAGCTTGTGGGGGCAGGGGGCGACTAGCACTGAAGCTTTCTTT. Translating gives CASSLWGQGATSTEAFF.

CDR3 residues: CASSRQGANTGELFF. The CDR3 DNA follows: TGTGCCAGCAGTCGACAGGGCGCGAACACCGGGGAGCTGTTTTTT. The V call is TRBV6-5, the J call TRBJ2-2; 7 positions match TRBD1. The CDR3 totals 15 residues. V was clipped by 5 bases and J by 0 bases; unmatched bases: 3. CDR1 is MNHEY, CDR2 SVGAGI, per germline.

The CDR3 DNA reads TGTGCCAGCAGCTTAGATCGACGGGGGGTGGGCCAGCAGTACTTC. Residues: CASSLDRRGVGQQYF. This chain uses TRBV7-8 with TRBJ2-7, with 7 bases matching TRBD2. CDR3 length equals 15 residues. Germline CDR1 reads SGHVS; CDR2 reads FQNEAQ. V lost 1 base, J lost 8 bases, and 11 bases stayed unmatched.

The chain has TRBV15 and TRBJ2-1, with 7 bases fitting TRBD2. This CDR3 region has 13 residues. Losses at the gene ends were 8 bases for V and 5 bases for J; bases not matched to a gene: 6. Germline CDR1 and CDR2: LNHNV and YYDKDF (reference sequence). The CDR3 spells CATGGSLNNEQFF. CDR3 DNA: TGTGCCACCGGCGGGAGTTTGAACAATGAGCAGTTCTTC.

The gene calls are TRBV6-1 and TRBJ1-3; maybe TRBD1 (5 bases). V gave up 0 bases and J gave up 7 bases, with 7 bases separating them. Germline CDR1 reads MNHNS; CDR2 reads SASEGT. The CDR3 is made up of 13 amino acids. CDR3 sequence: CASSEARANTIYF. The CDR3, as DNA: TGTGCCAGCAGTGAAGCCAGGGCGAACACCATATATTTT.

The V and J genes are TRBV30 and TRBJ1-3; D gene ambiguous. V was shortened by 1 base and J by 3 bases, with 1 base between the two germline ends. Germline V gene data show CDR1 as GTSNPN and CDR2 as SVGIG (reference sequence). The CDR3 extends over 11 amino acids. Here the CDR3 reads CAWSGGNTIYF. CDR3 DNA: TGTGCCTGGAGTGGTGGAAACACCATATATTTT.

V usage is TRBV7-9 and J usage is TRBJ2-2; D might be TRBD1 or TRBD2, each matching 6 bases. The CDR3 length is 14 residues. The V gene's germline CDR1 is SEHNR and CDR2 FQNEAQ (reference sequence). Trimming stripped 3 bases from V and 4 bases from J, with 9 bases between. The CDR3 region has the DNA TGTGCCAGCAGCTTTGGGGGGCCCACCGGGGAGCTGTTTTTT. Translation gives CASSFGGPTGELFF.

The genes are TRBV7-6 and TRBJ1-5, with D uncertain. The CDR3 covers 14 residues. The V gene lost 1 base and the J gene lost 6 bases, with 10 bases spanning the gap. From germline, CDR1 is SGHVS and CDR2 FNYEAQ. The CDR3 protein is CASSLGRGPQPQHF. The DNA for the CDR3 is TGTGCCAGCAGCTTAGGACGAGGGCCTCAGCCCCAGCATTTT. The full variable domain, in which reference TRBV7-6 and TRBJ1-5 provide the parts outside the CDR3, is GAGVSQSPRYKVTKRGQDVALRCDPISGHVSLYWYRQALGQGPEFLTYFNYEAQQDKSGLPNDRFSAERPEGSISTLTIQRTEQRDSAMYRCASSLGRGPQPQHFGDGTRLSIL.

The J gene is TRBJ1-4, the V gene TRBV2; D not resolved. Between the trimmed V and J ends, which lost 7 bases and 0 bases, there was a span of 9 bases. CDR1 is SNHLY, CDR2 FYNNEI, per germline. CDR3 length: 14 amino acids. The CDR3, as DNA: TGTGCCAGCAAGACCAGAGCAACTAATGAAAAACTGTTTTTT. As protein: CASKTRATNEKLFF.

The chain combines TRBV6-1 with TRBJ1-3; D is possibly TRBD1 (6 bases). The germline V gene encodes CDR1 MNHNS and CDR2 SASEGT. The ends were cut back, 6 bases at V and 0 bases at J, with 9 bases in the middle. The CDR3 contains 14 residues. CDR3 amino acids: CASRNRDSGNTIYF. The DNA of the CDR3 is TGTGCCAGCAGGAACAGGGACTCTGGAAACACCATATATTTT.

CDR3 DNA sequence: TGTGCCAGCAGTTGGGACAGCTTTACTGAAAAACTGTTTTTT. Protein sequence: CASSWDSFTEKLFF. This chain connects TRBV6-6 to TRBJ1-4; 7 bases are shared with TRBD1. V dropped 4 bases and J dropped 7; count of bases not matched to a gene: 6. The CDR3 is made up of 14 amino acids. Germline CDR1 reads MNHNY; CDR2 reads SVGAGI (reference sequence).

This chain links TRBV18 with TRBJ1-4; maybe TRBD1 (5 bases). This CDR3 is built from 12 residues. Between the trimmed V and J ends, which lost 3 bases and 11 bases, there was a span of 10 bases. CDR1 KGHSH and CDR2 LQKENI come from the germline V gene. CDR3 nucleotide sequence: TGTGCCAGCTCACCGGGGCAAGGCAAACTGTTTTTT. It yields the protein CASSPGQGKLFF.

The chain couples TRBV6-6 to TRBJ2-3, with unresolved D. V was cut by 0 bases and J by 4 bases, with 11 bases left in between. Germline V CDR1 and CDR2: MNHNY, SVGAGI (reference sequence). The CDR3 is 15 amino acids. The CDR3 sequence is CASSYSAVRADTQYF. The DNA of the CDR3 is TGTGCCAGCAGTTACTCGGCGGTCCGGGCAGATACGCAGTATTTT.

The CDR3 nucleotides are TGTGCCAGCAGCCTAGGGACTAGCTTTGACACAGATACGCAGTATTTT. Residues: CASSLGTSFDTDTQYF. This sequence joins TRBV4-2 and TRBJ2-3; 9 nucleotides match TRBD2. There are 16 residues in the CDR3. Germline loops: CDR1 LGHNA, CDR2 YNFKEQ. The V segment lost 4 bases and the J segment 2 bases; nucleotides outside the gene matches: 7.

The J gene is TRBJ1-6, the V gene TRBV14, with unresolved D. The CDR3 has 13 residues. V was shortened by 4 bases and J by 7 bases, with 8 bases between the two germline ends. Germline V gene lookup returns CDR1 SGHDN and CDR2 FVKESK. CDR3 sequence: CASSPFSNSPLHF. The CDR3 nucleotides read TGTGCCAGCAGCCCTTTTTCAAATTCACCCCTCCACTTT.

This clone appeared a single time. The J gene is TRBJ2-2, the V gene TRBV5-1; either TRBD1 or TRBD2 may fit D (5 bases each). Germline V gene data show CDR1 as SGHRS and CDR2 as YFSETQ. The V end was cut by 4 bases, the J end by 6 bases, with 16 bases between. The CDR3 consists of 15 residues. The CDR3, as DNA: TGCGCCAGCAGCGGGACCGGGCCCTCCCCCGGGGAGCTGTTTTTT. It translates to CASSGTGPSPGELFF.